The entry that follows covers one TCR beta chain sequence. The antigen is unknown. The sample is drawn from a study of cytomegalovirus exposure and HLA in healthy donors. Study-wide findings and caveats: As was reported, the classifier diagnosed cytomegalovirus status with high specificity and sensitivity.

The PCR employed 60 Vbeta primers together with 13 Jbeta primers. Sequenced by immunoSEQ multiplex PCR; TCRdb stores in-frame clones only, minus some. Among around 180,000 clones, around 80% were seen once, and the ten largest hold 0.95% to 1.5%. Trimming at V came to 3 bases and at J to 1 base, leaving 3 bases not matched to a gene. The CDR3 length is 16 residues. The germline V gene encodes CDR1 LGHNA and CDR2 YSLEER. This rearrangement joins TRBV4-3 to TRBJ2-6, with 7 bases lining up with TRBD2. The receptor was derived from a boy younger than 10 in good health and CMV-seronegative. Sample: PBMCs. The CDR3 DNA follows: TGCGCCAGCAGCCACCCACTAGCGTCTGGGGCCAACGTCCTGACTTTC. It yields the protein CASSHPLASGANVLTF.